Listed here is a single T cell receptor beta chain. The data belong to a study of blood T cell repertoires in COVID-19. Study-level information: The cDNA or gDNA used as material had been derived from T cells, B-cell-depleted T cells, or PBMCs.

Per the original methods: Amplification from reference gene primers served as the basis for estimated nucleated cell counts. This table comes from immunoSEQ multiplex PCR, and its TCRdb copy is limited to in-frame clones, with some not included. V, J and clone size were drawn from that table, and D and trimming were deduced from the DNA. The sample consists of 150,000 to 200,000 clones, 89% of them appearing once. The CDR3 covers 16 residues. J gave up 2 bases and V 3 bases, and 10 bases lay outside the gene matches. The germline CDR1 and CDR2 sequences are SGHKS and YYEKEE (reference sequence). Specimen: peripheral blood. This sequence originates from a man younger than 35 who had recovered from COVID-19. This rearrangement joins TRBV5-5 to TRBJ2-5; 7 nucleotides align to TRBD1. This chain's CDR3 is CASSWGDRAIQETQYF. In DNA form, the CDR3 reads TGTGCCAGCAGCTGGGGAGACAGGGCGATACAAGAGACCCAGTACTTC. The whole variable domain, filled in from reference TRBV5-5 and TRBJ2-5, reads DAGVTQSPTHLIKTRGQQVTLRCSPISGHKSVSWYQQVLGQGPQFIFQYYEKEERGRGNFPDRFSARQFPNYSSELNVNALLLGDSALYLCASSWGDRAIQETQYFGPGTRLLVL.